The present T cell receptor (beta chain) was sequenced within a study of CD8 T cells in ankylosing spondylitis. This clonotype was detected ten times or more. Its antigen is not known. V lost 6 bases, J lost 4 bases, and 22 bases lay in between. The CDR3 is made up of 15 amino acids. CDR1 and CDR2 (germline): SQVTM, ANQGSEA. Molecular-barcoded quantitative 5'-RACE produced these TCR beta libraries. TCRdb called the 5' RACE reads again in MiXCR, with one record for every CDR3 protein. The sample lists tens of thousands of distinct CDR3 sequences; over 5% were seen once. Study results and caveats: Within matched ankylosing spondylitis synovial fluid, disease-linked clones were reportedly significantly enriched.

The receptor's source is a male donor with ankylosing spondylitis. The chain combines TRBV29-1 with TRBJ2-7, with a possible D match to TRBD1 (6 bases). The sequencing sample was made of synovial fluid, either unsorted or a sorted T cell fraction (not recorded which). Here the CDR3 reads CSVLGGRGLAYEQYF. In nucleotides, the CDR3 is TGCAGCGTCCTTGGAGGCAGGGGATTAGCTTACGAGCAGTACTTC.